A selection of T cell receptor beta chains follows, all from one sample in a study of T cells expressing NK-cell markers. TCRdb reprocessed the 5' RACE reads, with one entry per CDR3 protein and no DNA. The sample holds fewer than 550,000 distinct CDR3 sequences. Sequenced input: blood T cells: a sorted CD56 or NKG2C T cell subset, CD4+ or CD8+ T cells, or bulk PBMC T cells (not recorded which). These receptors were obtained from a woman aged 45 to 65 in good health. CDR3s include the opening cysteine and the closing phenylalanine or tryptophan.

TRBV12-3/TRBV12-4	TRBJ2-6	CASSPIPGQGYGGANVLTF
TRBV12-3/TRBV12-4	TRBJ2-1	CASSFYTSGSHNEQFF
TRBV5-5	TRBJ1-6	CASSLALRVTDSPLHF
TRBV29-1	TRBJ1-2	CSGVAGGSYGYTF
TRBV12-3/TRBV12-4	TRBJ1-6	CASSLEGANSPLHF
TRBV12-3/TRBV12-4	TRBJ1-2	CASSWGGGLRGYTF
TRBV7-3	TRBJ2-4	CASSSPTRRKNIQYF
TRBV27	TRBJ1-5	CASSLFGASGGQPQHF
TRBV5-1	TRBJ2-1	CASSFTSSNEQFF
TRBV6-2/TRBV6-3	TRBJ1-2	CASRYSTNYGYTF
TRBV30	TRBJ1-1	CAWSGNAITEAFF
TRBV20-1	TRBJ1-2	CSATTGDGYTF
TRBV14	TRBJ2-3	CASSQVRDRADTQYF
TRBV10-3	TRBJ2-7	CAITTKDRGEQYF
TRBV29-1	TRBJ2-2	CSALVGTATGELFF
TRBV7-8	TRBJ1-4	CASSMGPAGAKLFF
TRBV7-8	TRBJ1-4	CASSLALGSRGTNEKLFF
TRBV3-1	TRBJ2-1	CATGRGSSYNEQFF